These 18 T cell receptor beta chains originate from one sample sequenced in a study of CD8 T cells in Susac syndrome. Random hexamers served to reverse transcribe roughly 0.45 to 1 ug RNA. TCRdb independently ran MiXCR on the immunoSEQ multiplex PCR reads; one entry per CDR3 protein. The sample includes approximately 150,000 distinct CDR3 sequences, roughly 94% of them seen just once. The sequenced sample consisted of CD4+ T cells from PBMCs. These receptors all stem from a human donor with multiple sclerosis.

The chain links TRBV7-9 to TRBJ2-1, with D perhaps matching TRBD2 (5 bases). Germline V gene sequence: CDR1 SEHNR, CDR2 FQNEAQ (reference sequence). CDR3 length: 14 residues. Trimming removed 7 bases from V and 5 bases from J, with 15 bases in between. CDR3 DNA sequence: TGTGCCAGCATCTCGTGGGGAGCGGACAATGAGCAGTTCTTC. Translated, it gives CASISWGADNEQFF.

J is TRBJ2-7 and V is TRBV20-1; D may match TRBD1 or TRBD2 (5 bases each). Germline CDR1 is DFQATT and CDR2 is SNEGSKA (reference sequence). This CDR3 is 11 amino acids long. The ends were cut back, 3 bases at V and 3 bases at J, with 6 bases in the middle. CDR3 sequence: CSARRGYEQYF. DNA for the CDR3: TGCAGTGCTAGGAGGGGCTACGAGCAGTACTTC.

The chain couples TRBV3-1 to TRBJ2-1, with D uncertain. The CDR3 is 12 residues long. The germline V gene has CDR1 LGHDT and CDR2 YNNKEL (reference sequence). V was clipped by 4 bases and J by 9 bases, with 10 bases between them. CDR3 DNA: TGTGCCAGCAGCCTTAATCTCGGTGAGCAGTTCTTC. Translated: CASSLNLGEQFF.

This clonotype occurred once. The gene calls are TRBV5-1 and TRBJ2-1; no clear D. Germline V lookup: CDR1 SGHRS, CDR2 YFSETQ. Trimming stripped 5 bases from V and 8 bases from J, with 17 bases between. The CDR3 sequence is 14 residues long. CDR3 loop: CASSGDPTIHEQFF. Written as DNA, the CDR3 is TGCGCCAGCAGTGGTGATCCCACCATCCATGAGCAGTTCTTC. The full variable domain, completed using reference TRBV5-1 and TRBJ2-1, is KAGVTQTPRYLIKTRGQQVTLSCSPISGHRSVSWYQQTPGQGLQFLFEYFSETQRNKGNFPGRFSGRQFSNSRSEMNVSTLELGDSALYLCASSGDPTIHEQFFGPGTRLTVL.

V usage is TRBV7-2 and J usage is TRBJ2-5; the D gene is possibly TRBD1 (7 bases). Germline assignment: CDR1 SGHTA and CDR2 FQGNSA. Trimming left V 3 bases short and J 1 base short, with 15 bases between. This CDR3 comprises 16 residues. The CDR3 reads CASSFQAGGLQETQYF. The CDR3 DNA is TGTGCCAGCAGCTTCCAGGCAGGGGGGCTCCAAGAGACCCAGTACTTC.

The chain carries TRBV18 and TRBJ2-7; D is possibly TRBD1 (5 bases). Deletions cut 1 base from V and 2 bases from J, with 12 bases between. This CDR3 is 15 amino acids long. The germline V gene encodes CDR1 KGHSH and CDR2 LQKENI. CDR3 sequence: CASSPLQATTYEQYF. The CDR3 DNA reads TGTGCCAGCTCACCACTACAGGCAACTACCTACGAGCAGTACTTC.

This chain joins TRBV20-1 and TRBJ2-7, with a weak D call TRBD2 (5 bases). Trimming removed 0 bases at V and 0 bases at J, with 15 bases between. CDR1 DFQATT and CDR2 SNEGSKA come from the germline V gene (reference sequence). CDR3 length equals 16 residues. Here the CDR3 reads CSARDEGANPSYEQYF. As DNA, the CDR3 is TGCAGTGCTAGAGATGAGGGAGCGAACCCCTCCTACGAGCAGTACTTC.

The chain joins TRBV29-1 to TRBJ2-5; the D is unclear. CDR1 is SQVTM, CDR2 ANQGSEA, per germline. Trimming left V 4 bases short and J 4 bases short, with 19 bases between. This CDR3 region has 15 residues. CDR3 protein: CSVGRNGPPRETQYF. CDR3 coding DNA: TGCAGCGTTGGTAGGAACGGGCCACCCAGAGAGACCCAGTACTTC.

This clonotype was seen more than once but under ten times. The chain employs TRBV4-3 and TRBJ1-2; D is undetermined. The CDR3 has 15 amino acids. Germline-derived CDR1 and CDR2 are LGHNA and YSLEER. V was cut by 1 base and J by 2 bases, with 11 bases left in between. The DNA for the CDR3 is TGCGCCAGCAGCCAAGCTTATACGGCCAACTATGGCTACACCTTC. This encodes CASSQAYTANYGYTF.

The genes are TRBV28 and TRBJ1-2; 10 bases agree with TRBD1. CDR1 MDHEN and CDR2 SYDVKM come from the germline V gene. CDR3 size: 18 residues. With V trimmed by 6 bases and J by 6 bases, 19 bases remained unmatched. The CDR3, as DNA: TGTGCCAGCAGGCAAACTGCAGCTTCGGGACAGGGGAGAGATGGCTACACCTTC. Amino acid sequence: CASRQTAASGQGRDGYTF.

The chain uses TRBV4-2 and TRBJ2-3; 9 bases agree with TRBD2. The CDR3 loop spans 17 amino acids. V lost 1 base to trimming and J lost 5 bases; unmatched junction nucleotides: 10. CDR1 and CDR2 (germline): LGHNA, YNFKEQ. CDR3 region: CASSQAWGGRAEDTQYF. The CDR3 DNA is TGTGCCAGCAGCCAAGCCTGGGGCGGGAGGGCCGAAGATACGCAGTATTTT.

This clonotype is a singleton in its sample. This rearrangement joins TRBV3-1 to TRBJ1-1; the D gene is possibly TRBD1 (5 bases). The germline V gene encodes CDR1 LGHDT and CDR2 YNNKEL (reference sequence). The V end was cut by 2 bases, the J end by 2 bases, with 9 bases between. This CDR3 spans 14 amino acids. As DNA, the CDR3 is TGTGCCAGCAGCCAACTAACAGGAAACACTGAAGCTTTCTTT. Translation: CASSQLTGNTEAFF.

This clonotype was detected once. V is TRBV6-1 and J is TRBJ2-6, with 14 bases matching TRBD2. From germline, CDR1 is MNHNS and CDR2 SASEGT. Trimming removed 6 bases from V and 19 bases from J; junction bases left unmatched: 8. The CDR3 length is 13 residues. The CDR3 is CASRGTSGGTGTF. For the CDR3, the DNA is TGTGCCAGCAGGGGGACTAGCGGGGGAACAGGCACTTTC.

This chain connects TRBV29-1 to TRBJ1-5, with TRBD1 as a possible D gene (6 bases). CDR1 and CDR2 (germline): SQVTM, ANQGSEA. The CDR3 runs to 12 residues. Trimming shortened V by 4 bases and J by 5 bases, and 9 bases separated the two germline ends. The DNA of the CDR3 is TGCAGCGTTGGTGGGGGCTATCAGCCCCAGCATTTT. It is translated as CSVGGGYQPQHF.

This chain connects TRBV27 to TRBJ1-4, with a weak D call TRBD1 (5 bases). Looked up from germline, CDR1 is MNHEY and CDR2 is SMNVEV (reference sequence). Between the trimmed V and J ends, which lost 7 bases and 8 bases, there was a span of 20 bases. CDR3 length: 15 residues. CDR3: CASTKGQGAGEKLFF. CDR3 nucleotides: TGTGCCAGCACCAAAGGTCAGGGAGCGGGGGAAAAACTGTTTTTT. The variable domain in full, with the rest retrieved from reference TRBV27 and TRBJ1-4, is EAQVTQNPRYLITVTGKKLTVTCSQNMNHEYMSWYRQDPGLGLRQIYYSMNVEVTDKGDVPEGYKVSRKEKRNFPLILESPSPNQTSLYFCASTKGQGAGEKLFFGSGTQLSVL.

The chain carries TRBV7-2 and TRBJ2-3; D remains ambiguous. Trimming shortened V by 6 bases and J by 6 bases, and 13 bases separated the two germline ends. The CDR3 extends over 13 amino acids. CDR1 is SGHTA, CDR2 FQGNSA, per germline. CDR3 coding DNA: TGTGCCAGCAGTATCCCCGGGCCGGATACGCAGTATTTT. Protein product: CASSIPGPDTQYF.

V is TRBV10-3 and J is TRBJ2-1, with 14 bases matching TRBD2. Looked up from germline, CDR1 is ENHRY and CDR2 is SYGVKD. V gave up 0 bases and J gave up 6 bases; unmatched junction bases: 13. The CDR3 contains 20 residues. Here the CDR3 DNA reads TGTGCCATCAGTGAGTCGCCCCCGGGACTAGCGGGAGATAGTACCAATGAGCAGTTCTTC. Protein sequence: CAISESPPGLAGDSTNEQFF.

This chain connects TRBV4-1 to TRBJ2-1; 8 positions match TRBD2. This CDR3 has 17 amino acids. Unmatched junction bases numbered 13, after V lost 4 bases and J lost 5 bases. The germline gives CDR1 MGHRA, CDR2 YSYEKL. The CDR3 DNA is TGCGCCAGCAGCCGAGGACTAGCAATCAACCTACACAATGAGCAGTTCTTC. Its translation: CASSRGLAINLHNEQFF.